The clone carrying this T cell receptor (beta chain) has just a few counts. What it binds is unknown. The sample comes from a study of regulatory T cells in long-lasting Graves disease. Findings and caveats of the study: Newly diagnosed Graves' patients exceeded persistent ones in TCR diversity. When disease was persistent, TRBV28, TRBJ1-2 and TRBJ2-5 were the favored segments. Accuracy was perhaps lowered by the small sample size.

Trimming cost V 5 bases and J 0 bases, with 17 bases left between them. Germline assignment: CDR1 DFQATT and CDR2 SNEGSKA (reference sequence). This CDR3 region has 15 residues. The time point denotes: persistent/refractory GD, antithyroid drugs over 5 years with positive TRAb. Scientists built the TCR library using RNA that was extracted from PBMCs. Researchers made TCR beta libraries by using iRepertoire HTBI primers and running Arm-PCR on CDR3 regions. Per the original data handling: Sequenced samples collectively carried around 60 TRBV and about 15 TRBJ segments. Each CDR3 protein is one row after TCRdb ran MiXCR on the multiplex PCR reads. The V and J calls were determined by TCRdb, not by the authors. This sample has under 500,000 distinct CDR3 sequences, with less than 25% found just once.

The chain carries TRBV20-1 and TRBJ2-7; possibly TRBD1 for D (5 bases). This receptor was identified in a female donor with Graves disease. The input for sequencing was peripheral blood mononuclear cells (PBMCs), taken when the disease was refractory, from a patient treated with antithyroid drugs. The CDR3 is CSALVIGHSSYEQYF. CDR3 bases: TGCAGTGCTCTAGTCATAGGACATAGCTCCTACGAGCAGTACTTC.